Listed here are 26 T cell receptor beta chains from one sample, sequenced in a study of T cells expressing NK-cell markers. After re-calling the 5' RACE reads, TCRdb lists one entry per CDR3 protein, DNA absent. The listing contains hundreds of thousands of distinct CDR3 sequences. The sample taken for sequencing was blood T cells: a sorted CD56 or NKG2C T cell subset, CD4+ or CD8+ T cells, or bulk PBMC T cells (not recorded which). The receptors shown here come from a woman between 18 and 70 years old in good health.

V gene TRBV5-1 combines with J gene TRBJ1-2. In germline, CDR1 is SGHRS, CDR2 YFSETQ. The CDR3 contains 16 residues. CDR3 in amino acids: CASSTGGAEANYGYTF. Using reference TRBV5-1 and TRBJ1-2 for the parts outside the CDR3, the full variable domain is KAGVTQTPRYLIKTRGQQVTLSCSPISGHRSVSWYQQTPGQGLQFLFEYFSETQRNKGNFPGRFSGRQFSNSRSEMNVSTLELGDSALYLCASSTGGAEANYGYTFGSGTRLTVV.

The chain is built from TRBV5-1 and TRBJ2-1; TCRdb lists TRBD2, though no DNA is available to test this call. The CDR3 totals 18 residues. Germline assignment: CDR1 SGHRS and CDR2 YFSETQ. The CDR3 reads CASSRRTSGGSSYNEQFF.

V gene TRBV11-2 combines with J gene TRBJ2-5; TCRdb's D gene call, TRBD1, goes unchecked for lack of DNA. There are 16 residues in the CDR3. CDR1 is SGHAT and CDR2 is FQNNGV in the germline V gene. Here the CDR3 reads CASSTRPQGFGQTQYF.

The chain recombines TRBV5-1 with TRBJ2-2; TCRdb designates TRBD1, a call that cannot be tested without DNA. From germline, CDR1 is SGHRS and CDR2 YFSETQ. The CDR3 is made up of 15 amino acids. CDR3 amino acids: CASRTAPANTGELFF. The complete variable domain, with remaining parts taken from reference TRBV5-1 and TRBJ2-2, reads KAGVTQTPRYLIKTRGQQVTLSCSPISGHRSVSWYQQTPGQGLQFLFEYFSETQRNKGNFPGRFSGRQFSNSRSEMNVSTLELGDSALYLCASRTAPANTGELFFGEGSRLTVL.

V gene TRBV6-4 combines with J gene TRBJ2-2; TCRdb's assignment of TRBD1 cannot be checked, as there is no DNA. The CDR3 runs to 14 residues. Looked up from germline, CDR1 is MRHNA and CDR2 is SNTAGT. The CDR3 reads CASSSWQGDGELFF.

The chain joins TRBV7-6 to TRBJ1-6; there is no DNA to check the TCRdb D call of TRBD1. This CDR3 is 15 amino acids long. Germline CDR1 is SGHVS and CDR2 is FNYEAQ. CDR3 amino acids: CASSLRGDSYSPLHF.

V usage is TRBV4-1 and J usage is TRBJ1-1. The CDR3 has 18 amino acids. CDR1 MGHRA and CDR2 YSYEKL come from the germline V gene. This CDR3 is CASSPLYVRRLQNTEAFF.

The chain employs TRBV12-3 or TRBV12-4 and TRBJ1-2. The CDR3 is 14 residues long. CDR3 sequence reads: CASNKGRANPGYTF.

The chain has TRBV18 and TRBJ2-1. Per germline, CDR1 KGHSH and CDR2 LQKENI. This CDR3 spans 13 amino acids. The CDR3 here is CASSPILQDEQFF.

The rearrangement uses TRBV6-2 or TRBV6-3 and TRBJ2-5; TCRdb proposes TRBD1, but this gene call is untestable without DNA. The CDR3 contains 14 residues. The germline gives CDR1 MNHEY, CDR2 SVGEGT. Here the CDR3 reads CASSPRDTMETQYF.

The chain couples TRBV12-3 or TRBV12-4 to TRBJ2-7; the TCRdb call, TRBD1, lacks DNA for checking. The CDR3 covers 14 residues. This chain's CDR3 is CASSARDRANEQYF.

The chain combines TRBV4-3 with TRBJ1-2; no DNA is available, so the TRBD1 call from TCRdb remains unchecked. The germline CDR1 and CDR2 sequences are LGHNA and YSLEER. The CDR3 loop spans 15 amino acids. The CDR3 protein is CASSQGPDRGYRATF.

V is TRBV3-1 and J is TRBJ1-6; without DNA, the TCRdb call of TRBD1 cannot be checked. Germline loops: CDR1 LGHDT, CDR2 YNNKEL (reference sequence). CDR3 length: 15 amino acids. The CDR3 here is CASSQPGIGDSPLHF.

The chain has TRBV7-9 and TRBJ2-5. CDR3 length equals 13 residues. Germline CDR1 reads SEHNR; CDR2 reads FQNEAQ (reference sequence). CDR3 sequence reads: CASSFLNLETQYF.

The chain has TRBV28 and TRBJ2-7; the TCRdb call, TRBD1, lacks DNA for checking. CDR1 and CDR2 (germline): MDHEN, SYDVKM. CDR3 length: 14 residues. The CDR3: CASSFPTGANEQYF.

V gene TRBV9 combines with J gene TRBJ2-1; TCRdb gives TRBD2 as the D gene, but with no DNA this cannot be confirmed. CDR3 length: 16 amino acids. Per germline, CDR1 SGDLS and CDR2 YYNGEE. This CDR3 reads CASSFSGSFGDNEQFF.

This rearrangement joins TRBV3-1 to TRBJ1-3. The CDR3 covers 13 residues. Germline V gene data show CDR1 as LGHDT and CDR2 as YNNKEL (reference sequence). The CDR3 sequence: CASSQEDGNTIYF.

V and J are TRBV19 and TRBJ2-2; lacking DNA, the TRBD1 call made by TCRdb goes unchecked. This CDR3 region has 15 residues. The V gene's germline CDR1 is LNHDA and CDR2 SQIVND (reference sequence). CDR3 protein: CASSIETASTGELFF.

CDR3 protein: CSASLPGTGFYEQYF. The chain uses TRBV29-1 and TRBJ2-7; lacking DNA, the TRBD1 call made by TCRdb goes unchecked. This CDR3 spans 15 amino acids. Germline CDR1 and CDR2: SQVTM and ANQGSEA.

The rearrangement uses TRBV15 and TRBJ2-5; without DNA, the TCRdb call of TRBD2 cannot be checked. This CDR3 is built from 14 residues. The germline gives CDR1 LNHNV, CDR2 YYDKDF (reference sequence). The CDR3: CATSRASHQETQYF.

The chain carries TRBV7-9 and TRBJ2-7; checking the TCRdb D call of TRBD2 is not possible without DNA. Per germline, CDR1 SEHNR and CDR2 FQNEAQ (reference sequence). This CDR3 is 14 amino acids long. This chain's CDR3 is CASSLVTTSHEQYF. Variable domain in full (rest from reference TRBV7-9 and TRBJ2-7): DTGVSQNPRHKITKRGQNVTFRCDPISEHNRLYWYRQTLGQGPEFLTYFQNEAQLEKSRLLSDRFSAERPKGSFSTLEIQRTEQGDSAMYLCASSLVTTSHEQYFGPGTRLTVT.

The chain combines TRBV5-1 with TRBJ1-2; TCRdb calls TRBD1, which cannot be checked without DNA. The germline V gene encodes CDR1 SGHRS and CDR2 YFSETQ. The CDR3 contains 14 residues. The CDR3 loop reads CASSDPGGANGYTF.

CDR3 loop: CASSLGDRRPQHF. This sequence joins TRBV7-2 and TRBJ1-5; TCRdb indicates TRBD1, and absent DNA this call remains unverified. CDR1 is SGHTA, CDR2 FQGNSA, per germline. CDR3 length: 13 residues.

J is TRBJ2-3 and V is TRBV28; as DNA is missing, the TRBD2 call by TCRdb cannot be tested. Germline V gives CDR1 MDHEN, CDR2 SYDVKM. This CDR3 spans 16 amino acids. CDR3 sequence reads: CASSFLGTSGRDTQYF.

The J gene is TRBJ1-1, the V gene TRBV7-6. CDR3 length equals 15 residues. Germline V gene data show CDR1 as SGHVS and CDR2 as FNYEAQ. The CDR3 protein is CASSLVSKGSTEAFF.

The chain couples TRBV7-2 to TRBJ1-5; lacking DNA, the TRBD1 call made by TCRdb goes unchecked. Germline V gene sequence: CDR1 SGHTA, CDR2 FQGNSA. The CDR3 spans 14 residues. The CDR3 is CASSLGAGFWPQHF.